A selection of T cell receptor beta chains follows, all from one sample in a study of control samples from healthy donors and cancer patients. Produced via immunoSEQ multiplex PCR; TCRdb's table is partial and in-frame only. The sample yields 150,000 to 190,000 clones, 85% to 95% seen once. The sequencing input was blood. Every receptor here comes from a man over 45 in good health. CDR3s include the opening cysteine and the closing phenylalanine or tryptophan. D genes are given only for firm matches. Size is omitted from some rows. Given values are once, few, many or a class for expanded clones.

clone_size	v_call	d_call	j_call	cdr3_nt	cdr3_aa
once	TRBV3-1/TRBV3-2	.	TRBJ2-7	TGTGCCAGCAGCCCTAGACTACTTAGCTCCTACGAGCAGTACTTC	CASSPRLLSSYEQYF
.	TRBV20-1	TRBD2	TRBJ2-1	TGCAGTGCTAGTGGTCTGGCGGGAGGGAATGAGCAGTTCTTC	CSASGLAGGNEQFF
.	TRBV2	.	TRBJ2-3	TGTGCCAGCAGTGTAGTCAGCGGCACAACAGATACGCAGTATTTT	CASSVVSGTTDTQYF
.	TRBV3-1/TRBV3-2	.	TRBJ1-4	TGTGCCAGCAGCTTCAGAGCCGGTAATGAAAAACTGTTTTTT	CASSFRAGNEKLFF
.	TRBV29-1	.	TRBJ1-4	TGCAGCGTTGGGTCTAATAGGGAAGGAGAAAAACTGTTTTTT	CSVGSNREGEKLFF
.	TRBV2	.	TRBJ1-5	TGTGCCAGCAGTGGATTTCTGGGGGCATATCAGCCCCAGCATTTT	CASSGFLGAYQPQHF
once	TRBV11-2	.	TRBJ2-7	TGTGCCAGCAGCTTAGATTCCCTAGGTCGGGAGCAGTACTTC	CASSLDSLGREQYF
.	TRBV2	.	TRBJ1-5	TGTGCCAGCAGTGATAAGACAGTTTATAGCAATCAGCCCCAGCATTTT	CASSDKTVYSNQPQHF
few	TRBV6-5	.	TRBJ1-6	TGTGCCAGCAGTCCACAACGAACAAATTCACCCCTCCACTTT	CASSPQRTNSPLHF
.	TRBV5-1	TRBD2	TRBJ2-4	TGCGCCAGCAGCTTGGTAGCGGGAGCCAAAAACATTCAGTACTTC	CASSLVAGAKNIQYF
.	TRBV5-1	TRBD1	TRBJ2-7	TGCGCCAGCAGCTTAAGGGGGCCCTACGAGCAGTACTTC	CASSLRGPYEQYF
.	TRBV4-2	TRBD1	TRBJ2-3	TGTGCCAGCAGCCGGGACAGGGCTGATACGCAGTATTTT	CASSRDRADTQYF
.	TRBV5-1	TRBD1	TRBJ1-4	TGCGCCAGCAGCTCCAGTGGGACAGCTAATGAAAAACTGTTTTTT	CASSSSGTANEKLFF
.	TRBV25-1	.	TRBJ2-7	TGTGCCACCCTCCCCGCCCGGGACAACAACTACGAGCAGTACTTC	CATLPARDNNYEQYF
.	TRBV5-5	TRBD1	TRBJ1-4	TGTGCCAGCAGCTGGAGGGGGCTCAATGAAAAACTGTTTTTT	CASSWRGLNEKLFF
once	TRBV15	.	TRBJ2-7	TGTGCCACCAGCGACCCCCACGCCTCCTACGAGCAGTACTTC	CATSDPHASYEQYF
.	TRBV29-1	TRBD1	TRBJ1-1	TGCAGCGTTGAAGAAACAGGGGCCACTGAAGCTTTCTTT	CSVEETGATEAFF
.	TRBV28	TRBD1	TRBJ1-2	TGTGCCAGCAGCCTGACAGGGCTCTTCTATGGCTACACCTTC	CASSLTGLFYGYTF
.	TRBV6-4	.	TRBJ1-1	TGTGCCAGCAGCGTATCAGGGAACACTGAAGCTTTCTTT	CASSVSGNTEAFF
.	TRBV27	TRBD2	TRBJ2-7	TGTGCCAGCAGTTTAAGGGCTAGCGGAGGGGACTACGAGCAGTACTTC	CASSLRASGGDYEQYF
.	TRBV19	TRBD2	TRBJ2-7	TGTGCCAGTAGTAATGGAGCGGGAGAGTACGAGCAGTACTTC	CASSNGAGEYEQYF
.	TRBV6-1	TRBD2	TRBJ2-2	TGTGCCAGCAGTAAAGGAGCGGGAGCATACACCGGGGAGCTGTTTTTT	CASSKGAGAYTGELFF
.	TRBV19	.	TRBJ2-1	TGTGCCAGTAGAGGCGGGGTGAACTACAATGAGCAGTTCTTC	CASRGGVNYNEQFF
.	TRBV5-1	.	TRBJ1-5	TGCGCCAGCAGCTTGACGGCGGGAAGCAATCAGCCCCAGCATTTT	CASSLTAGSNQPQHF
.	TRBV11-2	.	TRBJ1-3	TGTGCCAGCGCATTGACTACCGGAAACACCATATATTTT	CASALTTGNTIYF
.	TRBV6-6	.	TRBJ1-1	TGTGCCAGCAGTGCCGACAGGTTCACTGAAGCTTTCTTT	CASSADRFTEAFF
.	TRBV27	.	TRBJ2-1	TGTGCCAGCAGTTTTGAGGGACTCGCCTACAATGAGCAGTTCTTC	CASSFEGLAYNEQFF
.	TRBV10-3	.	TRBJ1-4	TGTGCCATCAGTGAGTCGACCGCAAATGAAAAACTGTTTTTT	CAISESTANEKLFF
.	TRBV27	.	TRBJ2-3	TGTGCCAGCAGTTTATCCCCCAGCGGGAGCACAGATACGCAGTATTTT	CASSLSPSGSTDTQYF
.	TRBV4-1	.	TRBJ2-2	TGCGCCAGCAGCCAAGATTGGCAGGGCGGTGGGACCGGGGAGCTGTTTTTT	CASSQDWQGGGTGELFF
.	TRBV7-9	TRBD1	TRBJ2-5	TGTGCCAGCAGCTTAGCACCCCGGGACAGGGGGCGCCGGGAGACCCAGTACTTC	CASSLAPRDRGRRETQYF
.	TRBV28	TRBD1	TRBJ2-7	TGTGCCAGCAGTTTAGCAGGGGGTGGGGAGCAGTACTTC	CASSLAGGGEQYF
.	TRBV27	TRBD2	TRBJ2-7	TGTGCCAGCAGTTTTCGGGGGGGATTTAGGACCTACGAGCAGTACTTC	CASSFRGGFRTYEQYF
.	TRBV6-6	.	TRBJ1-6	TGTGCCAGCAGGGGGCTTTTGGGTTCACCCCTCCACTTT	CASRGLLGSPLHF
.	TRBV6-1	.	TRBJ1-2	TGTGCCAGCAGTGAATGGGGGAGGGGGGTTAACTATGGCTACACCTTC	CASSEWGRGVNYGYTF
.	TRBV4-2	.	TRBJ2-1	TGTGCCAGCAGCCAAGGGGAGCATGAGCAGTTCTTC	CASSQGEHEQFF
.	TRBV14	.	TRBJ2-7	TGTGCCAGCAGCCACTCCTACGAGCAGTACTTC	CASSHSYEQYF
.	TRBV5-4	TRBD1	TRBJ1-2	TGTGCCAGCAATGCGGGACAGGGTTATGGCTACACCTTC	CASNAGQGYGYTF
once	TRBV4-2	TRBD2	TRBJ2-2	TGTGCCAGCAGCTTTCCGGGACTAGCAGGAGAGACCGGGGAGCTGTTTTTT	CASSFPGLAGETGELFF
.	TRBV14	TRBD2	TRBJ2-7	TGTGCCAGCAGCCCTGGACTAGCGGGAGAGCAGTACTTC	CASSPGLAGEQYF
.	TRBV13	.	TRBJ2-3	TGTGCCAGCAGCGCCTTTGGCGGGCGCACAGATACGCAGTATTTT	CASSAFGGRTDTQYF
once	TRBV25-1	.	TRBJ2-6	TGTGCCAGCAGGTCAAGCTCTGGGGCCAACGTCCTGACTTTC	CASRSSSGANVLTF
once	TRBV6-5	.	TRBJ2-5	TGTGCCAGCAGTTACTCCGGCAGGCTAGGGGAGACCCAGTACTTC	CASSYSGRLGETQYF
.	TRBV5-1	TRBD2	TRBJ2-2	TGCGCCAGCAGCCCCAGACTAGCGGGGAACACCGGGGAGCTGTTTTTT	CASSPRLAGNTGELFF
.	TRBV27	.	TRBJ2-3	TGTGCCAGCAGTTTATTGGGGTCAAGGGGCACAGATACGCAGTATTTT	CASSLLGSRGTDTQYF
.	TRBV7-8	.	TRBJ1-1	TGTGCCAGCAGCTTAGTGAGAGGGCGAACTGAAGCTTTCTTT	CASSLVRGRTEAFF
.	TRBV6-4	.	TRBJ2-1	TGTGCCAGCAGTGACTCCACCAGGACACCCTACAATGAGCAGTTCTTC	CASSDSTRTPYNEQFF
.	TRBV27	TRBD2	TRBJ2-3	TGTGCCAGCAGTTTTCGGACTAGCGGGGGCACAGATACGCAGTATTTT	CASSFRTSGGTDTQYF
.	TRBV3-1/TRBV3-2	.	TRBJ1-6	TGTGCCAGCAGCCAGACACAGGGCTCCTATAATTCACCCCTCCACTTT	CASSQTQGSYNSPLHF
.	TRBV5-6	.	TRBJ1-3	TGTGCCAGCAGCTTCGAGGGAAACACCATATATTTT	CASSFEGNTIYF